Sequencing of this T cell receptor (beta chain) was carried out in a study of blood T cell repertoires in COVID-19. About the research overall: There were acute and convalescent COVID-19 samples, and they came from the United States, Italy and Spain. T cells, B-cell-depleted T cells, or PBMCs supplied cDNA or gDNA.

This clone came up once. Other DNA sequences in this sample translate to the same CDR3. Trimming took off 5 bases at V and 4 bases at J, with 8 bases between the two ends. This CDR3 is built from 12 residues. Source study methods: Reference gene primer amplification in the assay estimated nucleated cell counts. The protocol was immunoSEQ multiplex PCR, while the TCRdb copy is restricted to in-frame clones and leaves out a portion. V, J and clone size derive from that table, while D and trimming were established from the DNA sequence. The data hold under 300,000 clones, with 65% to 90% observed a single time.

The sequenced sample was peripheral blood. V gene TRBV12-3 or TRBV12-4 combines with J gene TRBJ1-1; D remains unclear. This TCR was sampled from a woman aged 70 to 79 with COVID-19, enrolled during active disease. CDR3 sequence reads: CASSPGGTEAFF. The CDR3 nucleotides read TGTGCCAGCAGTCCCGGCGGCACTGAAGCTTTCTTT.